This T cell receptor (beta chain) was sequenced in a study of cytomegalovirus exposure and HLA in healthy donors (dated by TCRdb to between 2016 and 2019). Broadly, across the study: An earlier analysis of some 600 of the donors reported about 260 Gb of sequence data and 95 million to 130 million unique TCR beta sequences obtained from around 190 million T cells. An early release covering roughly 640 HLA-typed donors comprised about 300 gigabases of sequencing data and 65 million to 100 million unique TCR sequences. Of the 300 to 400 genotyped donors, roughly 80% fell in the genetic ancestry cluster associated with self-reported Caucasian donors. The aim of the study was to test whether cataloging public T cell receptors could identify signatures of past pathogen exposure. The study profiled the T cell repertoires of 500 to 800 subjects by immunosequencing and related them to cytomegalovirus serostatus. Along with the approximately 600-subject first cohort, a separate validation cohort of around 110 different subjects was used. To predict cytomegalovirus infection status, the study brought together high-throughput TCR immunosequencing, statistical association of individual TCRs with disease status, and machine learning. A later analysis re-examined previously published TCR beta repertoires from around 670 donors and added high-resolution HLA genotyping to investigate patterns of TCR occurrence. Rather than using new phenotypic data, the later analysis identified candidate immune exposures from TCR beta sequences and from how often those sequences occurred across donors. To decide whether each TCR beta V gene segment behaved as functional or pseudogenic, an earlier analysis of 587 of the donors relied on high-throughput TCR beta sequencing. Alongside the repertoire data, information on donor age, sex, ethnicity and CMV serostatus was compiled. A later genetic analysis used genome-wide SNP genotypes for about three fifths of the 666 donors, treating that subset as a discovery cohort. All discovery cohort repertoires had been generated on a single sequencing platform. Both class I and class II loci were covered by HLA typing, at four-digit resolution. The number of donors typed differed by locus, with about 629-640 for A, B, C, DRB1 and DQB1, around 500 for DQA1, nearly 610 for DPA1, and around 460 for DPB1. Roughly five DR-DQ haplotypes were handled as single units for association and clustering because linkage in the cohort was strong. Across approximately 420 genotyped donors of the cohort, an average of roughly 200,000 unique TCR beta nucleotide sequences per donor were sequenced, and roughly 18% of those sequences were non-productive.

The cohort consisted of more than 650 healthy bone marrow donors. Cohort members were all nominally healthy when sampled, although unrecorded immune exposures were likely present. The donor was CMV seronegative and was included in the group of 352 seronegative cohort members. A peripheral blood sample was provided by each donor, and peripheral blood mononuclear cells were used for TCR beta sequencing. The Qiagen DNeasy Blood Extraction Kit was used to extract genomic DNA from the blood cell samples. Its CDR3 holds 13 amino acids, cysteine through phenylalanine. Only the CDR3 DNA is retained, 39 bases long and in frame from the first base. Trimming removed 6 bases from V and 4 bases from J, leaving 10 bases between the germline ends. Sequences MNHNS (CDR1) and SASEGT (CDR2) are obtained from the germline V gene. The paper's findings and limits, for the study overall: About 15 rarely observed V segments, including chromosome 9 orphons, were excluded from the earlier analysis of approximately 600 of the donors because counts were too low. Sequencing depth was assumed to be roughly uniform across donors in the presence/absence analyses, though that assumption may not hold. A further reported finding was that TCR beta sequences accurately predicted the HLA-A and HLA-B alleles for most subjects in the first cohort. The 87-base-pair reads could not distinguish some IMGT-functional V segments, including TRBV6-2 and TRBV6-3, so those segments were excluded. A later analysis reported that several top co-occurrence clusters appeared linked to parvovirus B19, influenza, CMV and Epstein-Barr virus. This cohort had only TCR beta chains sequenced, and the lack of alpha or paired-chain data limited which features could be detected. A cluster of highly shared sequence variants was judged likely to be a technical artifact of the sequencing pipeline. In the study, some 160 TCR beta chains were listed as associated with cytomegalovirus. A later analysis found that HLA-associated TCR beta chains were more clonally expanded and had lower generation probabilities than equally common non-associated chains. Because HLA typing was missing for some donors at each locus, association tests included only the typed subset. The authors suggested that the approach could potentially be generalized to other disease states and immunological phenotypes. While some public TCRs were present in many individuals, most TCR sequences turned up only very rarely across donors. In vitro tests confirmed that a few of the cytomegalovirus-associated TCR beta chains recognize cytomegalovirus antigens. In a later genetic analysis, fewer N-insertions in productive TCRs were reported among donors in an Asian-associated ancestry cluster than the roughly 710-donor mean. A later analysis found that most CMV-associated TCR beta chains appeared HLA-restricted, with HLA associations seemingly driven largely by CMV exposure. According to a later analysis, TCR association rates differed among HLA loci, with DRB1 alleles showing the most associated TCRs and HLA-C alleles showing the fewest. For the cohort, immune exposure information was limited to CMV serostatus. The classifier was reported to diagnose cytomegalovirus status with high specificity and sensitivity in both the original cohort and the validation cohort. Assigning TCR associations to individual alleles was difficult when HLA alleles, especially DR and DQ, strongly co-occurred. An earlier analysis of around 600 of the donors showed that most TCR beta V segments appeared in productive rearrangements either about 90% or about 30% of the time, which broadly matched IMGT annotations. A later analysis associated about 17,000 TCR beta sequences with specific HLA alleles at a false discovery rate of 0.05. Correlated functional status among segregating V segments might reflect linkage disequilibrium, but an unknown experimental factor could not be ruled out. An association between a missense DCLRE1C variant and V-gene and J-gene trimming of TCR beta chains was found in a later genetic analysis and replicated in an independent cohort.

Library prep was done by the immunoSEQ multiplex PCR assay. The multiplex PCR relied on a mix of 60 forward primers for TCR Vbeta segments and 13 reverse primers for TCR Jbeta segments. A multiplex PCR assay on genomic DNA amplified the CDR3 region of rearranged TCR beta genes. The amplified TCR beta libraries were sequenced on the Illumina HiSeq System as 87-base-pair reads. In the authors' own workflow: Across the roughly 700 repertoires, a later analysis counted some 80 million unique TCR beta chains, around 11 million of which were shared by at least two donors. Raw reads were error-corrected and collapsed into unique sequences by a nearest-neighbor algorithm in which closely related sequences were merged to remove PCR and sequencing errors. To assign V, D and J gene segments, CDR3 sequences were aligned to IMGT reference sequences. Each retained sequence needed at least a six-nucleotide match to both a V gene segment and a J gene segment. A rearrangement was called productive if the CDR3 had no stop codons and remained in frame with V and J, and every other rearrangement was called non-productive. CDR3 was defined by IMGT convention, running from the second conserved V-encoded cysteine to the conserved J-encoded phenylalanine. The earlier analysis of approximately 590 of the donors excluded any sequence lacking an unambiguous match to a single V gene segment. An earlier analysis of 587 of the donors classified V segments as functional when productive rearrangements were above 56.7% and as segregating when the standard deviation between donors was above 5%. To diagnose cytomegalovirus status from the catalog of TCR beta chain sequences, a statistical classification framework was built. V and J gene assignment, in a later analysis, came from comparing TCR nucleotide sequences with IMGT/GENE-DB human TR gene sequences. Using the TCRdist pipeline, a later analysis assigned CDR3 sequences along with most-parsimonious VDJ recombination scenarios. In a later analysis, each TCR beta chain was defined by its CDR3 amino acid sequence together with its V-gene family, and reads without a unique V-gene family were excluded. To address suspected cross-contamination and a sequencing artifact, a later analysis removed 592 highly shared, low-generation-probability nucleotide sequences. A later analysis calculated a clonal expansion index for each public chain from normalized within-repertoire ranks of inferred template counts. In a later analysis, generation probabilities were computed using a VDJ recombination model fitted to out-of-frame rearrangements, and the results were checked against IGoR. In a later analysis, hypergeometric tests were used to score TCR-TCR, TCR-HLA and TCR-CMV co-occurrence, with a repertoire-size bias correction applied to TCR pairs. To estimate false discovery rates, a later analysis permuted the HLA or CMV assignments 20 times. In a later analysis, co-occurring TCRs were grouped using DBSCAN, with TCRdist sequence similarity added in when clustering inside HLA-allele-positive subsets. Repertoires with fewer than 30,000 or more than 120,000 public chains, plus five repertoires with anomalous nucleotide sharing, were excluded from co-occurrence clustering. The immuneACCESS repertoire file appears here via TCRdb, limited to in-frame rearrangements. These files lack a portion of the clones; in checked studies, under half of the deficit traces to unresolved V genes, and the cause of the others is not known. V and J calls plus clone size are reproduced from that table; the DNA served to infer D and trimming. The table of this sample itemizes more than 95,000 clones. Roughly 1% of the sample lies in the top ten.

Remarks on this clone: Its binding antigen is unknown.

In this chain, TRBV6-1 is recombined with TRBJ2-1; TRBD2 is perhaps the D gene, given 6 matching bases. The specimen sequenced was PBMCs. The receptor was isolated from a young man in good health and CMV-seronegative. The CDR3 region reads CASSLGTYNEQFF. The nucleotides are TGTGCCAGCAGCCTTGGGACTTACAATGAGCAGTTCTTC.